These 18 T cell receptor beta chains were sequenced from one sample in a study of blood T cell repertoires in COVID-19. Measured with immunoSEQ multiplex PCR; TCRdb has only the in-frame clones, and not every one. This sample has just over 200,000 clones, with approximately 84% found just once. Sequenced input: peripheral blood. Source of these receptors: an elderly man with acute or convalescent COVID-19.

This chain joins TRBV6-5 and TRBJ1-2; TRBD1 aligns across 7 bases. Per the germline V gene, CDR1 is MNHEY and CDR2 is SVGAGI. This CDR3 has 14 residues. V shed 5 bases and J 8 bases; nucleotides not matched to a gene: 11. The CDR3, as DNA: TGTGCCAGCAGTAAGGGAGACAGGGTGTACGGCTACACCTTC. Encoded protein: CASSKGDRVYGYTF.

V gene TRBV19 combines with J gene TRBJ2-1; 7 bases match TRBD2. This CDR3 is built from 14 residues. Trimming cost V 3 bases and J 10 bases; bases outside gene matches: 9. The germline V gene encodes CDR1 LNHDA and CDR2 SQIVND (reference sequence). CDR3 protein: CASSIYYRGGEQFF. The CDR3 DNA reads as TGTGCCAGTAGTATCTATTATCGGGGAGGGGAGCAGTTCTTC. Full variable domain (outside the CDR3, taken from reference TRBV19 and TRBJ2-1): DGGITQSPKYLFRKEGQNVTLSCEQNLNHDAMYWYRQDPGQGLRLIYYSQIVNDFQKGDIAEGYSVSREKKESFPLTVTSAQKNPTAFYLCASSIYYRGGEQFFGPGTRLTVL.

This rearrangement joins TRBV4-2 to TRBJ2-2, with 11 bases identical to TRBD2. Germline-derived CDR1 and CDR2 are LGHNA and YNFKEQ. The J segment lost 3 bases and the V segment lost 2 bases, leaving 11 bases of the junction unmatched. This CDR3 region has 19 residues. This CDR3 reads CASSQLVAGGPKDTGELFF. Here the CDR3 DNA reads TGTGCCAGCAGCCAACTGGTAGCGGGAGGGCCCAAGGACACCGGGGAGCTGTTTTTT.

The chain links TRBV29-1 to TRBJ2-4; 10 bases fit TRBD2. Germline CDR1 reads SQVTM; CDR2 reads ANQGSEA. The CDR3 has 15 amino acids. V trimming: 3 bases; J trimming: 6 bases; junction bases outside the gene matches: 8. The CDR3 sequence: CSVEGAGGPRNIQYF. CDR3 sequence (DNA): TGCAGCGTTGAGGGAGCGGGAGGGCCAAGAAACATTCAGTACTTC.

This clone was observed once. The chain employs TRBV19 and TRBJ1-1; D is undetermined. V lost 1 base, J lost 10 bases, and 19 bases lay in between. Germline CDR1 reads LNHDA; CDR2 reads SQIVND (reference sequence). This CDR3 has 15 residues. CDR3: CASSIGVVVPAGAFF. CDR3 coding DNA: TGTGCCAGTAGTATAGGAGTGGTGGTACCGGCGGGAGCTTTCTTT.

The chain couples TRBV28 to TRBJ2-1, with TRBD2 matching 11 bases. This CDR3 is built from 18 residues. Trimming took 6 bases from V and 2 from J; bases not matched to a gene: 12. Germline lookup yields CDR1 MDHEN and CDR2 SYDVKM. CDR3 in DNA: TGTGCCAGCAGACCGGGACTAGCGGAGGGAGGGACCTACAATGAGCAGTTCTTC. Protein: CASRPGLAEGGTYNEQFF.

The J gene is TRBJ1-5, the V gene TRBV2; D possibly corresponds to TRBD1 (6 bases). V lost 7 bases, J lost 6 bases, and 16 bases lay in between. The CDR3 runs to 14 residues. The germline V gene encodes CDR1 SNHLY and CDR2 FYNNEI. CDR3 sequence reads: CASTLQGLGQPQHF. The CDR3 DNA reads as TGTGCCAGCACCCTACAGGGTCTCGGTCAGCCCCAGCATTTT.

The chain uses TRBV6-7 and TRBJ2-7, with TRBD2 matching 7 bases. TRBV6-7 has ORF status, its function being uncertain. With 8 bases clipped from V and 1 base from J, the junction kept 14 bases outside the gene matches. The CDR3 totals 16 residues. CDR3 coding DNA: TGTGCCAGCCCAACACTCGGCGGGAGTGAATCCTACGAGCAGTACTTC. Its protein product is CASPTLGGSESYEQYF.

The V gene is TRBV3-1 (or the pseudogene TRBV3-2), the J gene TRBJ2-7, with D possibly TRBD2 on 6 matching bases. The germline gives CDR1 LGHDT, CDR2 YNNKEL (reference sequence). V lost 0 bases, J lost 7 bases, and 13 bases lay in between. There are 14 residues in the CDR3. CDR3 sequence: CASSQDPYGGEQYF. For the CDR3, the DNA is TGTGCCAGCAGCCAAGACCCCTACGGGGGAGAGCAGTACTTC.

CDR3: CASSTTSGSANEQFF. As DNA, the CDR3 is TGTGCCAGCTCTACGACTAGCGGGAGTGCGAATGAGCAGTTCTTC. The J gene is TRBJ2-1, the V gene TRBV11-2; 12 bases are a match to TRBD2. Unmatched junction bases numbered 9, after V lost 8 bases and J lost 7 bases. Looked up from germline, CDR1 is SGHAT and CDR2 is FQNNGV. The CDR3 runs 15 residues.

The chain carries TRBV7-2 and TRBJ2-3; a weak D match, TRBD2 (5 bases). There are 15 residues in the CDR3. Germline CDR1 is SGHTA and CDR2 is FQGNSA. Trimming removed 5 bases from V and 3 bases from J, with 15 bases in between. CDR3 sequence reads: CASSPRGLGTDTQYF. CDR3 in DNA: TGTGCCAGCAGCCCCCGAGGGTTGGGGACAGATACGCAGTATTTT.

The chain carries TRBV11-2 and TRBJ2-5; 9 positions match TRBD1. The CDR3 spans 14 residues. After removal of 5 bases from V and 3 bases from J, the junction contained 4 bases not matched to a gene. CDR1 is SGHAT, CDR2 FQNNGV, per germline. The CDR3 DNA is TGTGCCAGCAGCCCGGGACAGGGCAAAGAGACCCAGTACTTC. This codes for CASSPGQGKETQYF.

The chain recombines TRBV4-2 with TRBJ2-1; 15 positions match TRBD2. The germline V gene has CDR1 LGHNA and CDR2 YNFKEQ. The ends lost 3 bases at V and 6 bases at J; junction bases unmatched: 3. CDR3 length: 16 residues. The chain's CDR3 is CASSQGGLAGGNEQFF. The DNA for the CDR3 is TGTGCCAGCAGCCAGGGGGGACTAGCGGGAGGCAATGAGCAGTTCTTC.

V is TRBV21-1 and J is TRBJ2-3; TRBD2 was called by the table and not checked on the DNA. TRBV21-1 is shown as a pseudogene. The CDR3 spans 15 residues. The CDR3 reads CASSKSGTYTDTQYF. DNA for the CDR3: TGTGCCAGCAGCAAAAGCGGGACCTACACAGATACGCAGTATTTT.

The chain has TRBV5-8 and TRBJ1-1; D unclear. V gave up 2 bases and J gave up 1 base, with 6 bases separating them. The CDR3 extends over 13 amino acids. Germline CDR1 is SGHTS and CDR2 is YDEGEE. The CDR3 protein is CASSFSRNTEAFF. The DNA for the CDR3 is TGTGCCAGCAGCTTTTCCAGGAACACTGAAGCTTTCTTT. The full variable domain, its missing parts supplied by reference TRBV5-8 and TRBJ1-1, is EAGVTQSPTHLIKTRGQQATLRCSPISGHTSVYWYQQALGLGLQFLLWYDEGEERNRGNFPPRFSGRQFPNYSSELNVNALELEDSALYLCASSFSRNTEAFFGQGTRLTVV.

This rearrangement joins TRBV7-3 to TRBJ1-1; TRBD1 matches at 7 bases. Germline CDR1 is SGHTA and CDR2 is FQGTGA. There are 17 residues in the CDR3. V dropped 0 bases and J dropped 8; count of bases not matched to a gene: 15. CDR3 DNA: TGTGCCAGCAGCTTAACGGCAGGGGGTACCAGCTTTCAAGAAGCTTTCTTT. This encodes CASSLTAGGTSFQEAFF.

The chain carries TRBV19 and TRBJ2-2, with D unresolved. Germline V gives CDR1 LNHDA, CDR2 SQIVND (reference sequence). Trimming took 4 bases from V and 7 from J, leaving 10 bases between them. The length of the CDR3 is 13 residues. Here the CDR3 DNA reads TGTGCCAGTAGTACCTACTATGGCGGGGAGCTGTTTTTT. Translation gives CASSTYYGGELFF.

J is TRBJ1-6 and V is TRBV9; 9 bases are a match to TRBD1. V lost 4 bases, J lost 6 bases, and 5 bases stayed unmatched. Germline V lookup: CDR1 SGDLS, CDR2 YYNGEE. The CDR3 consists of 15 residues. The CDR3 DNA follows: TGTGCCAGCAGCCCCAAGGGACAGGGTAATTCACCCCTCCACTTT. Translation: CASSPKGQGNSPLHF.